One sample yielded the 17 T cell receptor beta chains listed below, sequenced in a study of T cell changes during pregnancy in multiple sclerosis. Here immunoSEQ multiplex PCR was the method, and the copy in TCRdb shows in-frame clones only, minus some. This table holds around 64,000 clones, approximately 93% found once. The specimen comprised CD8+ T cells from peripheral blood mononuclear cells, sampled in the third trimester of pregnancy. All receptors come from a female donor with multiple sclerosis, enrolled in a pregnancy study.

The chain uses TRBV15 and TRBJ2-3, with a weak D call TRBD2 (6 bases). CDR3 length: 15 amino acids. CDR1 and CDR2 (germline): LNHNV, YYDKDF (reference sequence). V dropped 1 base and J dropped 2 bases, with 10 bases sitting between them. DNA for the CDR3: TGTGCCACCAGCAGAGGGGGCGGGGCCACAGATACGCAGTATTTT. It translates to CATSRGGGATDTQYF.

CDR3 residues: CASSPTGRGNQPQHF. The CDR3 DNA reads TGTGCCAGCAGCCCGACAGGTCGGGGCAATCAGCCCCAGCATTTT. The rearrangement joins TRBV27 to TRBJ1-5; perhaps TRBD1 as D (6 bases). V gave up 6 bases and J gave up 2 bases, with 14 bases separating them. The CDR3 covers 15 residues. Germline values: CDR1 MNHEY, CDR2 SMNVEV (reference sequence).

V usage is TRBV5-1 and J usage is TRBJ1-1; 9 positions agree with TRBD1. The junction had 4 bases not matched to a gene; V was cut back by 4 bases and J by 0 bases. CDR1 is SGHRS and CDR2 is YFSETQ in the germline V gene. The CDR3 has 15 residues. The CDR3 loop is CASSQGQGLNTEAFF. The CDR3 nucleotides are TGCGCCAGCAGCCAGGGACAGGGTTTGAACACTGAAGCTTTCTTT.

The rearrangement uses TRBV27 and TRBJ1-2; D is unresolved. Trimming took 3 bases from V and 2 from J, leaving 13 bases between them. Germline lookup yields CDR1 MNHEY and CDR2 SMNVEV (reference sequence). The CDR3 consists of 15 residues. The CDR3 DNA sequence: TGTGCCAGCAGTTTGCAAGGGAGTTGGAACTATGGCTACACCTTC. This encodes CASSLQGSWNYGYTF.

The rearrangement joins TRBV27 to TRBJ2-7; 9 bases map to TRBD1. The CDR3 has 15 residues. Trimming took 5 bases from V and 4 from J; bases not matched to a gene: 9. Germline V CDR1 and CDR2: MNHEY, SMNVEV (reference sequence). The CDR3 protein is CASSALGQGSYEQYF. CDR3 in DNA: TGTGCCAGCAGTGCCTTAGGACAGGGGTCGTACGAGCAGTACTTC.

This rearrangement joins TRBV6-6 to TRBJ1-4, with 9 bases fitting TRBD1. Germline assignment: CDR1 MNHNY and CDR2 SVGAGI (reference sequence). The CDR3 spans 14 residues. The ends lost 6 bases at V and 7 bases at J; junction bases unmatched: 6. CDR3 amino acids: CASSTGGRAEKLFF. The CDR3 DNA reads as TGTGCCAGCAGCACAGGGGGCCGGGCTGAAAAACTGTTTTTT.

The chain is built from TRBV28 and TRBJ2-2; 9 bases fit TRBD2. The germline V gene encodes CDR1 MDHEN and CDR2 SYDVKM. The CDR3 is 14 amino acids. V was clipped by 5 bases and J by 6 bases; unmatched bases: 4. CDR3 in amino acids: CASSPIAGAGELFF. CDR3 nucleotide sequence: TGTGCCAGCAGTCCCATAGCGGGAGCCGGGGAGCTGTTTTTT.

The chain recombines TRBV7-9 with TRBJ2-7; D is ambiguous. The CDR3 is 12 amino acids. Germline CDR1 reads SEHNR; CDR2 reads FQNEAQ (reference sequence). V dropped 1 base and J dropped 7 bases, with 8 bases sitting between them. The CDR3 bases are TGTGCCAGCAGCTTAGGAGTGCGGGAGCAGTACTTC. This encodes CASSLGVREQYF.

The chain links TRBV21-1 to TRBJ1-1; the D call in the table, TRBD1, was not verified against the DNA. TRBV21-1 counts as a pseudogene. The CDR3 runs 18 residues. The DNA for the CDR3 is TGTGCCAGCAGCACCCAGCGACAGGGGAAAGGTATGAACACTGAAGCTTTCTTT. This translates into CASSTQRQGKGMNTEAFF.

V is TRBV19 and J is TRBJ2-1; D is perhaps TRBD2 (5 bases). The CDR3 extends over 14 amino acids. V was shortened by 10 bases and J by 0 bases, with 13 bases between the two germline ends. Per the germline V gene, CDR1 is LNHDA and CDR2 is SQIVND (reference sequence). The CDR3 DNA is TGTGCCACTTCCTTTGGGAGCTCCTACAATGAGCAGTTCTTC. Its translation: CATSFGSSYNEQFF.

As DNA, the CDR3 is TGTGCCAGCAGCGCTAGGACAGGGGGCGAGACCCAGTACTTC. As protein: CASSARTGGETQYF. The rearrangement joins TRBV9 to TRBJ2-5; 11 bases line up with TRBD1. The germline V gene has CDR1 SGDLS and CDR2 YYNGEE. This CDR3 comprises 14 residues. V shed 3 bases, J shed 5 bases, and the junction held 3 bases outside the gene matches.

This clone has a handful of counts. The V call is TRBV5-1, the J call TRBJ1-1, with D possibly matching TRBD1 (5 bases). Germline V lookup: CDR1 SGHRS, CDR2 YFSETQ. The ends were cut back, 0 bases at V and 5 bases at J, with 5 bases in the middle. This CDR3 spans 12 amino acids. DNA for the CDR3: TGCGCCAGCAGCTTGGAGGGGACTGAAGCTTTCTTT. Translation: CASSLEGTEAFF.

The chain joins TRBV29-1 to TRBJ2-7; TRBD1 agrees at 7 bases. The junction had 9 bases not matched to a gene; V was cut back by 0 bases and J by 4 bases. This CDR3 is 15 amino acids long. Germline CDR1 and CDR2: SQVTM and ANQGSEA. The CDR3 region has the DNA TGCAGCGTTGAAGATGGGGACAGTGCAAATTACGAGCAGTACTTC. It codes for CSVEDGDSANYEQYF.

The chain is built from TRBV30 and TRBJ1-1; D might be TRBD1 (5 bases). Per the germline V gene, CDR1 is GTSNPN and CDR2 is SVGIG (reference sequence). The CDR3 loop spans 14 amino acids. Trimming pared 2 bases from V and 0 bases from J, leaving 10 bases between. The CDR3 region has the DNA TGTGCCTGGAGTTTAGGGGAAATGAACACTGAAGCTTTCTTT. This gives the protein CAWSLGEMNTEAFF.

This clone has a single count. This chain connects TRBV15 to TRBJ1-5, with TRBD1 as a possible D gene (5 bases). The V end lost 5 bases, the J end lost 5 bases, and 13 bases lay between the germline ends. CDR3 length equals 14 residues. Germline values: CDR1 LNHNV, CDR2 YYDKDF (reference sequence). The CDR3 loop reads CATSQGIGDQPQHF. The CDR3 coding sequence is TGTGCCACCAGCCAGGGTATTGGGGATCAGCCCCAGCATTTT.

Notes on this clone: Other DNA sequences in the same sample also yield this CDR3. The rearrangement joins TRBV19 to TRBJ2-7; 11 bases align to TRBD2. The CDR3 runs to 14 residues. Germline V gene data show CDR1 as LNHDA and CDR2 as SQIVND (reference sequence). V lost 5 bases and J lost 3; bases outside the gene matches: 3. The CDR3 region is CASSPGTSGYEQYF. The CDR3, as DNA: TGTGCCAGTAGTCCCGGGACTAGCGGCTACGAGCAGTACTTC.

J is TRBJ2-5 and V is TRBV27, with D perhaps matching TRBD1 (6 bases). Trimming shortened V by 6 bases and J by 5 bases, and 13 bases separated the two germline ends. The CDR3 totals 13 residues. CDR1 and CDR2 from the germline V gene are MNHEY and SMNVEV (reference sequence). CDR3 residues: CASRIQGGETQYF. In nucleotides, the CDR3 is TGTGCCAGCAGGATACAGGGCGGGGAGACCCAGTACTTC.